This T cell receptor (beta chain) appears in the sequencing data of a study of T cell changes during pregnancy in multiple sclerosis. Germline V CDR1 and CDR2: SEHNR, FQNEAQ (reference sequence). This CDR3 spans 14 amino acids. J lost 3 bases, V lost 5 bases, and 5 bases had no gene match. Assay: immunoSEQ multiplex PCR; the TCRdb copy retains only in-frame clones and omits some. The repertoire consists of tens of thousands of clones, with around 96% occurring once and the leading ten covering approximately 2.5%. This TCR was sampled from a female donor with multiple sclerosis, enrolled in a pregnancy study. Material: CD8+ T cells from peripheral blood mononuclear cells, obtained after pregnancy. The chain links TRBV7-9 to TRBJ1-1; 8 nucleotides agree with TRBD1. The CDR3 sequence is CASSPGTGDTEAFF. CDR3 DNA: TGTGCCAGCAGCCCCGGGACAGGAGACACTGAAGCTTTCTTT.